The clone carrying this T cell receptor beta chain was observed a few times. The V and J ends lost 0 bases and 1 base respectively, with 5 bases between them. The CDR3 consists of 14 residues. Germline V gene data show CDR1 as SGDLS and CDR2 as YYNGEE. The protocol was immunoSEQ multiplex PCR, while the TCRdb copy is restricted to in-frame clones and leaves out a portion. The table shows about 85,000 clones, with about 89% occurring only once. This sample is part of a study of control samples from healthy donors and cancer patients. This chain links TRBV9 with TRBJ2-1, with unresolved D. The source is a woman aged 55-70 years in good health. The sample taken for sequencing was blood. CDR3 nucleotides: TGTGCCAGCAGCGTAGCGGATTCCTACAATGAGCAGTTCTTC. It yields the protein CASSVADSYNEQFF.